These 32 T cell receptor beta chains were sequenced from one sample in a study of radiation and T cells in renal cell carcinoma. Clones were sequenced by immunoSEQ multiplex PCR, and TCRdb holds only the in-frame ones, with some missing. The sample holds about 130,000 clones, 70% to 90% seen once. The time point was: baseline pretreatment blood. The sample's treatment: 15 Gy SBRT to primary tumor, nephrectomy 4 weeks later. Sample: blood, taken from a patient whose treatment included radiotherapy and nephrectomy. The source of these receptors is a woman aged 45-60 years with renal cell carcinoma.

The chain uses TRBV7-9 and TRBJ2-7; the D gene is possibly TRBD1 (6 bases). Trimming pared 5 bases from V and 0 bases from J, leaving 17 bases between. This CDR3 has 16 residues. Germline CDR1 and CDR2: SEHNR and FQNEAQ (reference sequence). The DNA of the CDR3 is TGTGCCAGCAGCGCAACACAGGGATTCGACTCCTACGAGCAGTACTTC. Translating it yields CASSATQGFDSYEQYF. Looking up the rest from reference TRBV7-9 and TRBJ2-7 gives the full variable domain: DTGVSQNPRHKITKRGQNVTFRCDPISEHNRLYWYRQTLGQGPEFLTYFQNEAQLEKSRLLSDRFSAERPKGSFSTLEIQRTEQGDSAMYLCASSATQGFDSYEQYFGPGTRLTVT.

This chain joins TRBV5-6 and TRBJ2-1; TRBD2 aligns across 11 bases. There are 17 residues in the CDR3. V gave up 1 base and J gave up 5 bases; unmatched junction bases: 8. The V gene's germline CDR1 is SGHDT and CDR2 YYEEEE. The CDR3 is CASSLWGLTSGDNEQFF. The CDR3 region has the DNA TGTGCCAGCAGCTTGTGGGGGCTGACTAGCGGGGACAATGAGCAGTTCTTC.

The chain is built from TRBV9 and TRBJ2-5; TRBD2 matches at 14 bases. Germline values: CDR1 SGDLS, CDR2 YYNGEE. CDR3 length: 16 amino acids. The J segment lost 5 bases and the V segment lost 4 bases, leaving 7 bases of the junction unmatched. CDR3 DNA sequence: TGTGCCAGCAGCTCCCGACTAGCGGGGGGGCGGGAGACCCAGTACTTC. Protein sequence: CASSSRLAGGRETQYF.

The V call is TRBV5-1, the J call TRBJ2-1, with D possibly TRBD2 on 5 matching bases. The CDR3 is made up of 15 amino acids. V was shortened by 0 bases and J by 10 bases, with 17 bases between the two germline ends. The germline gives CDR1 SGHRS, CDR2 YFSETQ. In nucleotides, the CDR3 is TGCGCCAGCAGCTTGGATTTGGGTGGTGGAGGAGAGCAGTTCTTC. Translated: CASSLDLGGGGEQFF.

This clone was detected once. J is TRBJ2-3 and V is TRBV7-2; the D gene is possibly TRBD2 (5 bases). Germline V lookup: CDR1 SGHTA, CDR2 FQGNSA. The CDR3 covers 16 residues. V lost 1 base and J 1 base, leaving 12 bases between the germline ends. For the CDR3, the DNA is TGTGCCAGCAGCTTAGAAGCGGACCCCGGCACAGATACGCAGTATTTT. It yields the protein CASSLEADPGTDTQYF.

This clone was seen only once. This chain joins TRBV7-8 and TRBJ2-2; D might be TRBD2 (5 bases). This CDR3 comprises 14 residues. Germline lookup yields CDR1 SGHVS and CDR2 FQNEAQ. V was pared by 1 base and J by 7 bases, with 10 bases between. DNA of the CDR3: TGTGCCAGCAGCTTAGTTCTTACTAGCGGGGAGCTGTTTTTT. This encodes CASSLVLTSGELFF.

This rearrangement joins TRBV4-1 to TRBJ2-3; a possible D gene is TRBD2 (6 bases). The length of the CDR3 is 16 residues. CDR1 is MGHRA, CDR2 YSYEKL, per germline. The V end was cut by 0 bases, the J end by 7 bases, with 17 bases between. CDR3 DNA: TGCGCCAGCAGCCAAGAAGGGGTACTAGCCCTCCATACGCAGTATTTT. This encodes CASSQEGVLALHTQYF.

The chain carries TRBV19 and TRBJ2-2; 10 bases are shared with TRBD2. The CDR3 has 18 amino acids. Germline CDR1 reads LNHDA; CDR2 reads SQIVND (reference sequence). Germline trimming cut 4 bases from V and 6 bases from J; bases unmatched to any gene: 14. CDR3 residues: CASSTYWGTSASSGELFF. The DNA for the CDR3 is TGTGCCAGTAGTACTTACTGGGGGACTAGCGCCTCATCCGGGGAGCTGTTTTTT.

The V call is TRBV7-9, the J call TRBJ2-3; maybe TRBD2 (5 bases). This CDR3 is built from 16 residues. The V gene's germline CDR1 is SEHNR and CDR2 FQNEAQ (reference sequence). V lost 5 bases, J lost 2 bases, and 17 bases lay in between. As DNA, the CDR3 is TGTGCCAGCAGCGCCGGACTGAGGCCGTTCACAGATACGCAGTATTTT. Protein: CASSAGLRPFTDTQYF. Full variable domain (rest looked up from reference TRBV7-9 and TRBJ2-3): DTGVSQNPRHKITKRGQNVTFRCDPISEHNRLYWYRQTLGQGPEFLTYFQNEAQLEKSRLLSDRFSAERPKGSFSTLEIQRTEQGDSAMYLCASSAGLRPFTDTQYFGPGTRLTVL.

The chain carries TRBV18 and TRBJ2-7; D unresolved. V lost 2 bases, J lost 2 bases, and 7 bases lay in between. In germline, CDR1 is KGHSH, CDR2 LQKENI. The CDR3 has 13 residues. The CDR3 loop reads CASSPGVTYEQYF. In DNA, the CDR3 is TGTGCCAGCTCACCAGGGGTGACCTACGAGCAGTACTTC.

This chain uses TRBV7-2 with TRBJ2-1, with 7 bases matching TRBD1. The J segment lost 0 bases and the V segment lost 5 bases, leaving 7 bases of the junction unmatched. Germline V gene sequence: CDR1 SGHTA, CDR2 FQGNSA. The CDR3 has 16 amino acids. The CDR3 protein is CASSPRTGHSYNEQFF. The CDR3 region has the DNA TGTGCCAGCAGCCCGAGGACAGGACACTCCTACAATGAGCAGTTCTTC.

This clone occurred a few times. This chain links TRBV30 with TRBJ1-2; D gene unclear. Germline CDR1 GTSNPN, CDR2 SVGIG (reference sequence). The CDR3 runs to 14 residues. The V end lost 0 bases, the J end lost 4 bases, and 12 bases lay between the germline ends. CDR3 bases: TGTGCCTGGAGTGTATCGGGCCAGGCCTATGGCTACACCTTC. Translating it yields CAWSVSGQAYGYTF.

The gene calls are TRBV19 and TRBJ2-2; 12 bases are shared with TRBD1. The ends lost 4 bases at V and 7 bases at J; junction bases unmatched: 4. The V gene's germline CDR1 is LNHDA and CDR2 SQIVND (reference sequence). The CDR3 contains 15 residues. For the CDR3, the DNA is TGTGCCAGTAGTAGGGACAGGGGGCAGAGCGGGGAGCTGTTTTTT. This translates into CASSRDRGQSGELFF. Drawing the rest from reference TRBV19 and TRBJ2-2, the complete variable domain is DGGITQSPKYLFRKEGQNVTLSCEQNLNHDAMYWYRQDPGQGLRLIYYSQIVNDFQKGDIAEGYSVSREKKESFPLTVTSAQKNPTAFYLCASSRDRGQSGELFFGEGSRLTVL.

The V call is TRBV9, the J call TRBJ2-1, with D possibly TRBD2 on 7 matching bases. CDR3 length: 15 residues. Germline V gene lookup returns CDR1 SGDLS and CDR2 YYNGEE. Trimming cost V 3 bases and J 6 bases, with 16 bases left between them. CDR3 DNA sequence: TGTGCCAGCAGCGCCTCGGGGGGCAGGCTCAATGAGCAGTTCTTC. Encoded protein: CASSASGGRLNEQFF.

CDR3 amino acids: CASSPYGQGASSPLHF. In DNA, the CDR3 is TGTGCCAGCTCACCTTATGGACAGGGGGCATCTTCACCCCTCCACTTT. The J gene is TRBJ1-6, the V gene TRBV18; 11 bases align to TRBD1. J gave up 9 bases and V 3 bases, and 7 bases lay outside the gene matches. The germline CDR1 and CDR2 sequences are KGHSH and LQKENI. The CDR3 contains 16 residues.

This sequence joins TRBV19 and TRBJ2-5; D is perhaps TRBD2 (5 bases). V lost 3 bases and J 4 bases, leaving 9 bases between the germline ends. This CDR3 contains 13 residues. Germline values: CDR1 LNHDA, CDR2 SQIVND (reference sequence). Written as DNA, the CDR3 is TGTGCCAGTAGTATCCGAGGGCCAGAGACCCAGTACTTC. Amino acid sequence: CASSIRGPETQYF.

The genes are TRBV5-1 and TRBJ2-7, with no clear D. The germline V gene encodes CDR1 SGHRS and CDR2 YFSETQ. With 0 bases removed from V and 3 bases from J, the gap between germline ends came to 13 bases. This CDR3 spans 15 amino acids. Here the CDR3 DNA reads TGCGCCAGCAGCTTGGATGGCACGAGCGTCTACGAGCAGTACTTC. Protein product: CASSLDGTSVYEQYF.

The gene calls are TRBV7-2 and TRBJ2-3, with D possibly being TRBD2 (5 bases). CDR1 is SGHTA, CDR2 FQGNSA, per germline. The length of the CDR3 is 16 residues. With 1 base removed from V and 4 bases from J, the gap between germline ends came to 15 bases. Written as DNA, the CDR3 is TGTGCCAGCAGCTTAGGTGTCTCCCCTAGCTCAGATACGCAGTATTTT. Translated, it gives CASSLGVSPSSDTQYF.

This clone was counted a single time. The chain employs TRBV6-1 and TRBJ1-3; D not resolved. CDR1 is MNHNS, CDR2 SASEGT, per germline. The CDR3 is 13 amino acids. Trimming left V 2 bases short and J 4 bases short, with 6 bases between. CDR3: CASSEQKGNTIYF. Here the CDR3 DNA reads TGTGCCAGCAGTGAACAGAAAGGAAACACCATATATTTT.

On this clone: This sample also contains other DNA sequences that code for the same CDR3. The J gene is TRBJ1-3, the V gene TRBV7-9; no reliable D call. Germline CDR1 SEHNR, CDR2 FQNEAQ (reference sequence). This CDR3 is 14 amino acids long. Trimming removed 1 base at V and 0 bases at J, with 4 bases between. The CDR3 DNA reads as TGTGCCAGCAGCTTAGGGATCTCTGGAAACACCATATATTTT. Translating gives CASSLGISGNTIYF. Full variable domain (outside the CDR3, taken from reference TRBV7-9 and TRBJ1-3): DTGVSQNPRHKITKRGQNVTFRCDPISEHNRLYWYRQTLGQGPEFLTYFQNEAQLEKSRLLSDRFSAERPKGSFSTLEIQRTEQGDSAMYLCASSLGISGNTIYFGEGSWLTVV.

This clone was seen once. J is TRBJ2-1 and V is TRBV6-1, with D maybe TRBD2 (5 bases). Germline assignment: CDR1 MNHNS and CDR2 SASEGT. V dropped 8 bases and J dropped 1 base, with 9 bases sitting between them. CDR3 size: 13 residues. Here the CDR3 reads CASDYTSYNEQFF. In DNA form, the CDR3 reads TGTGCCAGCGACTACACTTCCTACAATGAGCAGTTCTTC.

V is TRBV19 and J is TRBJ2-3, with D tentatively TRBD1 (5 bases). Looked up from germline, CDR1 is LNHDA and CDR2 is SQIVND (reference sequence). Trimming cost V 5 bases and J 6 bases, with 12 bases left between them. The CDR3 totals 13 residues. The CDR3 DNA sequence: TGTGCCAGTAGTCTTCGACAGACTGATACGCAGTATTTT. Translated, it gives CASSLRQTDTQYF.

V usage is TRBV15 and J usage is TRBJ1-6, with unresolved D. Germline V gives CDR1 LNHNV, CDR2 YYDKDF (reference sequence). The V gene lost 5 bases and the J gene lost 7 bases, with 15 bases spanning the gap. The CDR3 contains 15 residues. This CDR3 is CATSRGRTGNSPLHF. The CDR3 DNA is TGTGCCACCAGCCGAGGACGGACGGGGAATTCACCCCTCCACTTT.

The V and J genes are TRBV5-4 and TRBJ2-3; 7 positions agree with TRBD2. This CDR3 has 17 residues. Germline CDR1 SGHNT, CDR2 YYREEE (reference sequence). V was pared by 5 bases and J by 3 bases, with 15 bases of the junction left unmatched. CDR3 loop: CASRPGGRAFSTDTQYF. CDR3 bases: TGTGCCAGCAGACCGGGGGGTAGGGCCTTCTCGACAGATACGCAGTATTTT. Drawing the rest from reference TRBV5-4 and TRBJ2-3, the complete variable domain is ETGVTQSPTHLIKTRGQQVTLRCSSQSGHNTVSWYQQALGQGPQFIFQYYREEENGRGNFPPRFSGLQFPNYSSELNVNALELDDSALYLCASRPGGRAFSTDTQYFGPGTRLTVL.

This chain uses TRBV2 with TRBJ2-3; 7 bases fit TRBD2. Germline trimming cut 7 bases from V and 8 bases from J; bases unmatched to any gene: 15. CDR1 SNHLY and CDR2 FYNNEI come from the germline V gene. The CDR3 totals 15 residues. DNA for the CDR3: TGTGCCAGCAAACCGGGGCGGGGGTTTTCTGCTACGCAGTATTTT. Translating gives CASKPGRGFSATQYF.

The V gene is TRBV14, the J gene TRBJ2-2; D not certain. The CDR3 is 14 residues long. Trimming pared 5 bases from V and 2 bases from J, leaving 9 bases between. CDR1 SGHDN and CDR2 FVKESK come from the germline V gene. The CDR3 is CASSLDVNTGELFF. Here the CDR3 DNA reads TGTGCCAGCAGCTTGGACGTCAACACCGGGGAGCTGTTTTTT.

This chain links TRBV11-2 with TRBJ2-7; TRBD1 aligns across 7 bases. Germline CDR1 is SGHAT and CDR2 is FQNNGV. With 5 bases clipped from V and 3 bases from J, the junction kept 4 bases outside the gene matches. The CDR3 consists of 13 residues. For the CDR3, the DNA is TGTGCCAGCAGCCCCGGGACAGTCTACGAGCAGTACTTC. This sequence encodes CASSPGTVYEQYF.

The chain uses TRBV9 and TRBJ2-3; no definite D call. The V gene lost 0 bases and the J gene lost 6 bases, with 8 bases spanning the gap. The CDR3 is made up of 13 amino acids. From germline, CDR1 is SGDLS and CDR2 YYNGEE. The CDR3 DNA reads as TGTGCCAGCAGCGTAGATACAAGGGATACGCAGTATTTT. Amino acids: CASSVDTRDTQYF.

This chain joins TRBV6-5 and TRBJ1-2; 7 bases line up with TRBD1. CDR1 is MNHEY, CDR2 SVGAGI, per germline. V lost 4 bases and J lost 3; bases outside the gene matches: 5. The CDR3 is 14 residues long. Written as DNA, the CDR3 is TGTGCCAGCAGTTCCCCCGGGACAGACTATGGCTACACCTTC. Its translation: CASSSPGTDYGYTF.

The rearrangement uses TRBV19 and TRBJ1-3; D might be TRBD1 (6 bases). Germline-derived CDR1 and CDR2 are LNHDA and SQIVND (reference sequence). Trimming shortened V by 5 bases and J by 2 bases, and 10 bases separated the two germline ends. The CDR3 has 14 residues. This CDR3 is CASSRTGTGNTIYF. DNA for the CDR3: TGTGCCAGTAGTCGAACAGGGACTGGAAACACCATATATTTT.

The chain joins TRBV5-1 to TRBJ1-2; D may be TRBD1 (5 bases). This CDR3 is 13 amino acids long. Germline CDR1 and CDR2: SGHRS and YFSETQ. The V gene lost 4 bases and the J gene lost 8 bases, with 15 bases spanning the gap. In DNA, the CDR3 is TGCGCCAGCAGCCGGGGCGACATCTCGGGCTACACCTTC. Protein: CASSRGDISGYTF. Based on the CDR3 plus reference TRBV5-1 and TRBJ1-2, the full variable domain is KAGVTQTPRYLIKTRGQQVTLSCSPISGHRSVSWYQQTPGQGLQFLFEYFSETQRNKGNFPGRFSGRQFSNSRSEMNVSTLELGDSALYLCASSRGDISGYTFGSGTRLTVV.

The V call is TRBV5-6, the J call TRBJ2-3, with 8 bases aligning to TRBD1. The V segment lost 0 bases and the J segment 3 bases; nucleotides outside the gene matches: 3. The CDR3 length is 15 residues. Germline V gene lookup returns CDR1 SGHDT and CDR2 YYEEEE. The CDR3 DNA follows: TGTGCCAGCAGCTTGGAGGGACAGGAGACAGATACGCAGTATTTT. Protein sequence: CASSLEGQETDTQYF.